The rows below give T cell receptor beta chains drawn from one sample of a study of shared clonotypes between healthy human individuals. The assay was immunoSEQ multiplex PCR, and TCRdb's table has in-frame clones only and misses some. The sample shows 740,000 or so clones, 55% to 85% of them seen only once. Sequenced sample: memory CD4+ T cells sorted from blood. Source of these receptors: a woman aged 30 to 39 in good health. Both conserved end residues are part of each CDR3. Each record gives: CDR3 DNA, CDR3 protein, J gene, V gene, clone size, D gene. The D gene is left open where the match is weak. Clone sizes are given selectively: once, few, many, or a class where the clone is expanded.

CDR3nt: TGTGCCTGGAGTGCCGGACAGGGGGTTACCGATTATCAGCCCCAGCATTTT
CDR3aa: CAWSAGQGVTDYQPQHF
j_gene: TRBJ1-5
v_gene: TRBV30
abundance: -
d_gene: TRBD1

CDR3nt: TGTGCCTGGAGTGTAACGGGGGAGACCCAGTACTTC
CDR3aa: CAWSVTGETQYF
j_gene: TRBJ2-5
v_gene: TRBV30
abundance: -
d_gene: -

CDR3nt: TGTGCCAATTTTGCGGGGGATCAGCCCCAGCATTTT
CDR3aa: CANFAGDQPQHF
j_gene: TRBJ1-5
v_gene: TRBV6-7
abundance: -
d_gene: -

CDR3nt: TGTGCCAGCAGTCAGGATGTCCAGGGGGACAATCAGCCCCAGCATTTT
CDR3aa: CASSQDVQGDNQPQHF
j_gene: TRBJ1-5
v_gene: TRBV28
abundance: -
d_gene: TRBD1

CDR3nt: TGTGCCAGCAGGGGACAGTCCGTCGCGGGGGAGCAGTACTTC
CDR3aa: CASRGQSVAGEQYF
j_gene: TRBJ2-7
v_gene: TRBV27
abundance: -
d_gene: -

CDR3nt: TGTGCCAGCAGTGGGCTAGCGGGAGGAGAAGATACGCAGTATTTT
CDR3aa: CASSGLAGGEDTQYF
j_gene: TRBJ2-3
v_gene: TRBV27
abundance: -
d_gene: TRBD2

CDR3nt: TGTGCCAGCAGTTACTCCACGGTGGGACTGGCCTACGAGCAGTACTTC
CDR3aa: CASSYSTVGLAYEQYF
j_gene: TRBJ2-7
v_gene: TRBV6-5
abundance: -
d_gene: -

CDR3nt: TGTGCCAGTAGGACCGGACAGGCTACCTACAATGAGCAGTTCTTC
CDR3aa: CASRTGQATYNEQFF
j_gene: TRBJ2-1
v_gene: TRBV19
abundance: -
d_gene: TRBD1

CDR3nt: TGTGCCAGCAGTTTCGCCGGGACTAGGATCCAGTACTTC
CDR3aa: CASSFAGTRIQYF
j_gene: TRBJ2-7
v_gene: TRBV27
abundance: -
d_gene: TRBD2

CDR3nt: TGTGCCAGCAGTTTTTGGGGGGTGGACACTGAAGCTTTCTTT
CDR3aa: CASSFWGVDTEAFF
j_gene: TRBJ1-1
v_gene: TRBV27
abundance: -
d_gene: -

CDR3nt: TGCGCCAGCAGCCCGCCGGGACTAGGAGACAATGAGCAGTTCTTC
CDR3aa: CASSPPGLGDNEQFF
j_gene: TRBJ2-1
v_gene: TRBV5-1
abundance: -
d_gene: TRBD2

CDR3nt: TGTGCCAGCAGTCCACCCGAGGGGCAGCATCAGCCCCAGCATTTT
CDR3aa: CASSPPEGQHQPQHF
j_gene: TRBJ1-5
v_gene: TRBV28
abundance: -
d_gene: -

CDR3nt: TGTGCCAGCAGCTCCCGGACGGTCCCCTACGAGCAGTACTTC
CDR3aa: CASSSRTVPYEQYF
j_gene: TRBJ2-7
v_gene: TRBV5-5
abundance: -
d_gene: -

CDR3nt: TGTGCCATCGGGACTATAACAAAGTCACATGAGCAGTTCTTC
CDR3aa: CAIGTITKSHEQFF
j_gene: TRBJ2-1
v_gene: TRBV2
abundance: many
d_gene: TRBD2

CDR3nt: TGTGCCAGCAGTCAACCTCCTAGCGGGAGGGGCGAGCAGTACTTC
CDR3aa: CASSQPPSGRGEQYF
j_gene: TRBJ2-7
v_gene: TRBV27
abundance: -
d_gene: TRBD2

CDR3nt: TGTGCCAGCAGTTACTCCCCGGGACACGACGTCAAGCAGTACTTC
CDR3aa: CASSYSPGHDVKQYF
j_gene: TRBJ2-7
v_gene: TRBV6-6
abundance: -
d_gene: -

CDR3nt: TGCGCCAGCAGCTTGCGGGAGAGAGCAGAGACCCAGTACTTC
CDR3aa: CASSLRERAETQYF
j_gene: TRBJ2-5
v_gene: TRBV5-1
abundance: -
d_gene: -

CDR3nt: TGCAGCGCGGGACAGGGGAAGGGGTATGGCTACACCTTC
CDR3aa: CSAGQGKGYGYTF
j_gene: TRBJ1-2
v_gene: TRBV29-1
abundance: -
d_gene: TRBD1

CDR3nt: TGCAGTGCTAGTAGCCCGGTGGAGCAGTACTTC
CDR3aa: CSASSPVEQYF
j_gene: TRBJ2-7
v_gene: TRBV20-1
abundance: once
d_gene: -

CDR3nt: TGTGCCAGCAGCTTATGGGCTGGCGGGGGGTTAAGGGGCAATGAGCAGTTCTTC
CDR3aa: CASSLWAGGGLRGNEQFF
j_gene: TRBJ2-1
v_gene: TRBV7-6
abundance: -
d_gene: TRBD2

CDR3nt: TGCAGCGTTGAAGGTGAGGGGAACACTGAAGCTTTCTTT
CDR3aa: CSVEGEGNTEAFF
j_gene: TRBJ1-1
v_gene: TRBV29-1
abundance: few
d_gene: -

CDR3nt: TGTGCCAGCAGCCTCGGGTCCACTCGCTCCTACGAGCAGTACTTC
CDR3aa: CASSLGSTRSYEQYF
j_gene: TRBJ2-7
v_gene: TRBV5-6
abundance: -
d_gene: -

CDR3nt: TGTGCCAGCAGCAACAGGGTTGTCATGAACACTGAAGCTTTCTTT
CDR3aa: CASSNRVVMNTEAFF
j_gene: TRBJ1-1
v_gene: TRBV28
abundance: -
d_gene: -

CDR3nt: TGTGCCAGCAGCACACAGTCGTCCGGTGGCTACACCTTC
CDR3aa: CASSTQSSGGYTF
j_gene: TRBJ1-2
v_gene: TRBV7-9
abundance: -
d_gene: -

CDR3nt: TGTGCCAGCAGACCTACAGAAAACTATAGAGATAATTCACCCCTCCACTTT
CDR3aa: CASRPTENYRDNSPLHF
j_gene: TRBJ1-6
v_gene: TRBV28
abundance: -
d_gene: -

CDR3nt: TGTGCCAGCAGTAAACGATCTTGGGGGGAGCAGTACTTC
CDR3aa: CASSKRSWGEQYF
j_gene: TRBJ2-7
v_gene: TRBV6-5
abundance: few
d_gene: -

CDR3nt: TGTGCCAGCAGCTTAGGGGTATATCAGCCCCAGCATTTT
CDR3aa: CASSLGVYQPQHF
j_gene: TRBJ1-5
v_gene: TRBV11-2
abundance: -
d_gene: -

CDR3nt: TGCGCCAGCAGCACCACTAGCAATGAGCAGTTCTTC
CDR3aa: CASSTTSNEQFF
j_gene: TRBJ2-1
v_gene: TRBV5-1
abundance: -
d_gene: -

CDR3nt: TGTGCCAGCAGTGACGGACTAGCGGGAGATGAGCAGTTCTTC
CDR3aa: CASSDGLAGDEQFF
j_gene: TRBJ2-1
v_gene: TRBV6-5
abundance: -
d_gene: TRBD2

CDR3nt: TGTGCCAGCGGCTCCCTCGGGACAGGGGGATCCGGGGAGCTGTTTTTT
CDR3aa: CASGSLGTGGSGELFF
j_gene: TRBJ2-2
v_gene: TRBV7-9
abundance: -
d_gene: TRBD1

CDR3nt: TGTGCCAGCAGCCTACCCGGGACATATAACGAGCAGTACTTC
CDR3aa: CASSLPGTYNEQYF
j_gene: TRBJ2-7
v_gene: TRBV14
abundance: -
d_gene: -

CDR3nt: TGCAGCGTCGCACCAGCGGGAGGCGACTACGAGCAGTACTTC
CDR3aa: CSVAPAGGDYEQYF
j_gene: TRBJ2-7
v_gene: TRBV29-1
abundance: -
d_gene: TRBD2

CDR3nt: TGTGCCAGCAGAAATCCCGGGACAGGAGGACGCGAGCAGTACTTC
CDR3aa: CASRNPGTGGREQYF
j_gene: TRBJ2-7
v_gene: TRBV6-5
abundance: -
d_gene: TRBD1

CDR3nt: TGTGCCAGCGGGACTGCCGCCAACGAGCAGTACTTC
CDR3aa: CASGTAANEQYF
j_gene: TRBJ2-7
v_gene: TRBV28
abundance: -
d_gene: -

CDR3nt: TGTGCCAGCACAAGATCAGGGCTGAATCAGCCCCAGCATTTT
CDR3aa: CASTRSGLNQPQHF
j_gene: TRBJ1-5
v_gene: TRBV2
abundance: -
d_gene: -

CDR3nt: TGTGCCAGCAGTGAAAGAGCTGGGGCCAACGTCCCGACTTTC
CDR3aa: CASSERAGANVPTF
j_gene: TRBJ2-6
v_gene: TRBV2
abundance: -
d_gene: -

CDR3nt: TGTGCCAGCAGCAAGACTAGTTACAATGAGCAGTTCTTC
CDR3aa: CASSKTSYNEQFF
j_gene: TRBJ2-1
v_gene: TRBV7-6
abundance: -
d_gene: -

CDR3nt: TGTGCCAGTAGTGGGGATTGGGGGGGGAATCAGCCCCAGCATTTT
CDR3aa: CASSGDWGGNQPQHF
j_gene: TRBJ1-5
v_gene: TRBV19
abundance: -
d_gene: -

CDR3nt: TGTGCCAGCAGCGCCCAGACTATTCCCCGAGGGGAGCTGTTTTTT
CDR3aa: CASSAQTIPRGELFF
j_gene: TRBJ2-2
v_gene: TRBV7-9
abundance: -
d_gene: -

CDR3nt: TGTGCCAGCAGCCCCGGGGGCCGAGCAGGGCGTAACACCGGGGAGCTGTTTTTT
CDR3aa: CASSPGGRAGRNTGELFF
j_gene: TRBJ2-2
v_gene: TRBV7-9
abundance: -
d_gene: -

CDR3nt: TGTGCCAGTAATGGACTAGCGGGAGTCGGTGAGCAGTTCTTC
CDR3aa: CASNGLAGVGEQFF
j_gene: TRBJ2-1
v_gene: TRBV19
abundance: -
d_gene: TRBD2

CDR3nt: TGTGCCAGCAGCTTAGAGCGGACCTCTGGGGCCAACGTCCTGACTTTC
CDR3aa: CASSLERTSGANVLTF
j_gene: TRBJ2-6
v_gene: TRBV11-2
abundance: -
d_gene: -

CDR3nt: TGTGCCAGCAGCTCGCTTGGGGTGGGTGAAGCTTTCTTT
CDR3aa: CASSSLGVGEAFF
j_gene: TRBJ1-1
v_gene: TRBV7-8
abundance: few
d_gene: -

CDR3nt: TGTGCCAGCAGCGTTCTAGGTAACTATGAGCAGTTCTTC
CDR3aa: CASSVLGNYEQFF
j_gene: TRBJ2-1
v_gene: TRBV7-8
abundance: -
d_gene: -

CDR3nt: TGTGCCAGCTCACCGGGCTCCTTACCTGGGGCCAACGTCCTGACTTTC
CDR3aa: CASSPGSLPGANVLTF
j_gene: TRBJ2-6
v_gene: TRBV18
abundance: -
d_gene: -

CDR3nt: TGTGCCAGTAGTATAGGAGGACAGCAGTTCTTC
CDR3aa: CASSIGGQQFF
j_gene: TRBJ2-1
v_gene: TRBV19
abundance: -
d_gene: -

CDR3nt: TGTGCCAGTAGTAGCCGGGACTGGGAGTACAATGAGCAGTTCTTC
CDR3aa: CASSSRDWEYNEQFF
j_gene: TRBJ2-1
v_gene: TRBV19
abundance: -
d_gene: -

CDR3nt: TGTGCCAGCAGCGAGACCCAGTACTTC
CDR3aa: CASSETQYF
j_gene: TRBJ2-5
v_gene: TRBV27
abundance: many
d_gene: -

CDR3nt: TGTGCCAGCAGCTTAATGGGACTGAACAATGAGCAGTTCTTC
CDR3aa: CASSLMGLNNEQFF
j_gene: TRBJ2-1
v_gene: TRBV7-3
abundance: -
d_gene: -

CDR3nt: TGTGCCAGTAGGCGAGGGGGTAACACTGAAGCTTTCTTT
CDR3aa: CASRRGGNTEAFF
j_gene: TRBJ1-1
v_gene: TRBV5-3
abundance: -
d_gene: -

CDR3nt: TGCGCCAGCAGCCAAGGGGGGGCGTACGGCAATCAGCCCCAGCATTTT
CDR3aa: CASSQGGAYGNQPQHF
j_gene: TRBJ1-5
v_gene: TRBV4-1
abundance: -
d_gene: -

CDR3nt: TGCGCCAGCAGTGAACAGATTGGGCTAGCGGGAGCTGCTGGGGCCAACGTCCTGACTTTC
CDR3aa: CASSEQIGLAGAAGANVLTF
j_gene: TRBJ2-6
v_gene: TRBV10-2
abundance: -
d_gene: TRBD2

CDR3nt: TGTGCCAGCAGGTTGACAGGGTTGAACGGCTACACCTTC
CDR3aa: CASRLTGLNGYTF
j_gene: TRBJ1-2
v_gene: TRBV6-5
abundance: -
d_gene: TRBD1